The 9 T cell receptor beta chains below all came from one sample that was sequenced in a study of T cell changes during pregnancy in multiple sclerosis. TCRdb's table, derived via immunoSEQ multiplex PCR, lists solely in-frame clones and lacks some. The sample consists of 40,000 to 55,000 clones, roughly 90% of them appearing once. Sequenced material: peripheral blood, taken in the second trimester of pregnancy. The receptors were sampled from a female donor in good health, enrolled as a control in a pregnancy study.

This clone has only a few counts. V usage is TRBV10-2 and J usage is TRBJ1-6; D not resolved. The CDR3 length is 14 residues. Trimming removed 7 bases from V and 2 bases from J, with 9 bases in between. Germline loops: CDR1 WSHSY, CDR2 SAAADI. The CDR3 DNA reads TGCGCCAGCACACCGGGAACCTATAATTCACCCCTCCACTTT. Amino acid sequence: CASTPGTYNSPLHF.

V gene TRBV7-9 combines with J gene TRBJ2-5, with unresolved D. V lost 7 bases to trimming and J lost 5 bases, with 11 bases between them. The CDR3 has 12 amino acids. Germline V gene sequence: CDR1 SEHNR, CDR2 FQNEAQ (reference sequence). Written as DNA, the CDR3 is TGTGCCAGCACCTCCCATGAGGAGACCCAGTACTTC. Encoded protein: CASTSHEETQYF.

The chain employs TRBV6-1 and TRBJ1-5; TRBD1 matches at 8 bases. J was trimmed by 1 base and V by 3 bases; bases with no gene match: 8. Per germline, CDR1 MNHNS and CDR2 SASEGT. The CDR3 spans 17 residues. The CDR3 loop reads CASSDPRGPTSNQPQHF. DNA of the CDR3: TGTGCCAGCAGTGACCCCAGGGGGCCGACGAGCAATCAGCCCCAGCATTTT.

The V gene is TRBV2, the J gene TRBJ2-1; a weak D match, TRBD2 (6 bases). CDR3 length: 15 amino acids. Trimming took off 1 base at V and 7 bases at J, with 14 bases between the two ends. Germline-derived CDR1 and CDR2 are SNHLY and FYNNEI. CDR3 in DNA: TGTGCCAGCAGTGAAGGAAGCGGGTGGGTTAATGAGCAGTTCTTC. Its protein is CASSEGSGWVNEQFF.

The V gene is TRBV4-3, the J gene TRBJ2-1, with D possibly being TRBD2 (6 bases). Trimming cost V 0 bases and J 6 bases, with 12 bases left between them. CDR3 length equals 15 residues. CDR1 LGHNA and CDR2 YSLEER come from the germline V gene. The CDR3 region has the DNA TGCGCCAGCAGCCAAGATGGGACTCTAGTCAATGAGCAGTTCTTC. It yields the protein CASSQDGTLVNEQFF.

The DNA for the CDR3 is TGTGCCAGCAGCCTAGACAGGGGGCGCATGAACACTGAAGCTTTCTTT. It encodes CASSLDRGRMNTEAFF. The chain uses TRBV13 and TRBJ1-1, with 10 bases identical to TRBD1. The CDR3 covers 16 residues. V was clipped by 5 bases and J by 0 bases; unmatched bases: 6. Germline V lookup: CDR1 PRHDT, CDR2 FYEKMQ (reference sequence).

V and J are TRBV6-1 and TRBJ1-2; tentatively, D is TRBD1 (5 bases). The CDR3 runs 13 residues. Trimming shortened V by 6 bases and J by 3 bases, and 11 bases separated the two germline ends. Germline CDR1 and CDR2: MNHNS and SASEGT. The CDR3 region is CASRQTAHYGYTF. CDR3 nucleotides: TGTGCCAGCAGACAGACAGCCCACTATGGCTACACCTTC.

J is TRBJ2-7 and V is TRBV23-1; possibly TRBD1 for D (5 bases). TRBV23-1 is an open reading frame, and its role is uncertain. The CDR3 runs 15 residues. V shed 1 base and J shed 4 bases, with 14 bases lying between them. The CDR3 DNA sequence: TGCGCCAGCAGTCAATTCTTGTCTGGGGCATACGAGCAGTACTTC. Encoded protein: CASSQFLSGAYEQYF.

This rearrangement joins TRBV27 to TRBJ1-2; D possibly corresponds to TRBD1 (6 bases). There are 14 residues in the CDR3. The germline gives CDR1 MNHEY, CDR2 SMNVEV (reference sequence). Trimming cost V 5 bases and J 3 bases, with 13 bases left between them. DNA of the CDR3: TGTGCCAGCAGTGTACTAGGGGGTGACTATGGCTACACCTTC. It encodes CASSVLGGDYGYTF.